A single sample is the source of the 11 T cell receptor beta chains below, sequenced in a study of blood T cell repertoires in COVID-19. Assay used: immunoSEQ multiplex PCR; TCRdb lists only in-frame clones, some missing. Of approximately 220,000 clones listed, 65% to 90% are singletons. The sequenced material came from peripheral blood. The receptors were sampled from a woman aged 70-85 years with acute or convalescent COVID-19.

The chain combines TRBV18 with TRBJ1-6; D is unclear. Trimming removed 0 bases at V and 3 bases at J, with 6 bases between. CDR1 and CDR2 (germline): KGHSH, LQKENI. The CDR3 length is 15 residues. As DNA, the CDR3 is TGTGCCAGCTCACCACCAAACAGCTATAATTCACCCCTCCACTTT. Amino acid sequence: CASSPPNSYNSPLHF.

The genes are TRBV5-4 and TRBJ1-1; D is undetermined. The V end lost 2 bases, the J end lost 3 bases, and 17 bases lay between the germline ends. Germline V gene sequence: CDR1 SGHNT, CDR2 YYREEE (reference sequence). The CDR3 length is 16 residues. The CDR3 loop is CASSLVGVGSYTEAFF. CDR3 DNA sequence: TGTGCCAGCAGCTTAGTAGGAGTGGGGAGTTACACTGAAGCTTTCTTT.

The CDR3 loop is CASSQGALAGLKADTQYF. CDR3 DNA: TGCGCCAGCAGCCAAGGGGCCCTAGCGGGGCTAAAAGCAGATACGCAGTATTTT. This chain links TRBV4-3 with TRBJ2-3; TRBD2 agrees at 9 bases. Looked up from germline, CDR1 is LGHNA and CDR2 is YSLEER. After removal of 1 base from V and 4 bases from J, the junction contained 12 bases not matched to a gene. The CDR3 spans 18 residues.

This clone is a singleton in its sample. This rearrangement joins TRBV29-1 to TRBJ1-2; D gene uncertain. Germline V gene lookup returns CDR1 SQVTM and CDR2 ANQGSEA. The CDR3 is made up of 13 amino acids. V was pared by 4 bases and J by 4 bases, with 13 bases between. CDR3 nucleotide sequence: TGCAGCGTTGTAATCGGGAGAACCTATGGCTACACCTTC. It yields the protein CSVVIGRTYGYTF.

J is TRBJ1-1 and V is TRBV3-1 (or the pseudogene TRBV3-2); maybe TRBD1 (5 bases). The CDR3 spans 14 residues. Deletions cut 5 bases from V and 2 bases from J, with 12 bases between. Germline CDR1 reads LGHDT; CDR2 reads YNNKEL (reference sequence). CDR3 sequence (DNA): TGTGCCAGCAGCTTTAGGGGCAGCAACACTGAAGCTTTCTTT. Amino acids: CASSFRGSNTEAFF.

The chain carries TRBV18 and TRBJ1-4; the D is unclear. Trimming removed 3 bases from V and 13 bases from J, with 12 bases in between. Germline V gene data show CDR1 as KGHSH and CDR2 as LQKENI. CDR3 length: 12 amino acids. CDR3 DNA: TGTGCCAGCTCACCCATGGCAGGTGGACTGTTTTTT. It codes for CASSPMAGGLFF.

The V call is TRBV3-1 (or the pseudogene TRBV3-2), the J call TRBJ2-3; TRBD2 matches at 8 bases. Germline CDR1 and CDR2: LGHDT and YNNKEL (reference sequence). Germline trimming cut 4 bases from V and 2 bases from J; bases unmatched to any gene: 5. The CDR3 loop spans 15 amino acids. The CDR3 DNA is TGTGCCAGCAGCCCCACTAGCGGCCCCACAGATACGCAGTATTTT. Residues: CASSPTSGPTDTQYF.

The rearrangement joins TRBV7-9 to TRBJ1-1; D is perhaps TRBD1 (5 bases). Germline-derived CDR1 and CDR2 are SEHNR and FQNEAQ (reference sequence). Trimming cost V 5 bases and J 8 bases, with 12 bases left between them. This CDR3 spans 12 amino acids. CDR3 sequence (DNA): TGTGCCAGCAGCGATCGGGACTCCGAAGCTTTCTTT. Translation: CASSDRDSEAFF.

This rearrangement joins TRBV19 to TRBJ2-3, with D possibly matching TRBD1 (5 bases). Germline CDR1 reads LNHDA; CDR2 reads SQIVND (reference sequence). Deletions cut 6 bases from V and 0 bases from J, with 13 bases between. The CDR3 sequence is 15 residues long. CDR3 nucleotides: TGTGCCAGTAGCCGCGACAGAACCAGCACAGATACGCAGTATTTT. It specifies CASSRDRTSTDTQYF.

The chain links TRBV5-1 to TRBJ1-1; D not resolved. CDR1 is SGHRS, CDR2 YFSETQ, per germline. Trimming took 6 bases from V and 0 from J, leaving 9 bases between them. CDR3 length: 13 amino acids. The CDR3 DNA reads as TGCGCCAGCATGAGGGAAATGAACACTGAAGCTTTCTTT. Amino acids: CASMREMNTEAFF.

The rearrangement joins TRBV3-1 (or the pseudogene TRBV3-2) to TRBJ1-1; no clear D. There are 15 residues in the CDR3. Germline CDR1 reads LGHDT; CDR2 reads YNNKEL (reference sequence). V shed 1 base and J shed 0 bases, with 9 bases lying between them. The DNA of the CDR3 is TGTGCCAGCAGCCAAGTGGAGAACCTGAACACTGAAGCTTTCTTT. Translated: CASSQVENLNTEAFF.